Below, 24 T cell receptor beta chains from the same sample are listed, as sequenced in a study of T-cell reconstitution after alpha-beta-depleted transplantation in children. The authors prepared the TCRbeta library with unique molecular identifiers. Via MiXCR, TCRdb re-called the PCR reads, giving one row per CDR3 protein. This table holds some 390,000 distinct CDR3 sequences, roughly 21% found once. Sample: PBMCs from the stem cell graft donor, taken from the stem cell graft. Source of these receptors: a human donor who donated a stem cell graft to a child with acute myeloid leukemia.

In the case of this clonotype: An end of the junction differs from the germline gene, which may be a read error. V usage is TRBV6-5 and J usage is TRBJ2-6, with TRBD2 matching 7 bases. This CDR3 is 15 amino acids long. Germline-derived CDR1 and CDR2 are MNHEY and SVGAGI. CDR3 sequence reads: CASSMGGTGANVLTF. CDR3 coding DNA: TGTGCCAGCAGTATGGGGGGGACTGGAGCCAACGTCCTGACTTTC.

This clonotype was observed at least ten times. The V and J genes are TRBV5-4 and TRBJ2-2; D remains unclear. This CDR3 is 12 amino acids long. Germline V lookup: CDR1 SGHNT, CDR2 YYREEE (reference sequence). V was shortened by 4 bases and J by 5 bases, with 6 bases between the two germline ends. For the CDR3, the DNA is TGTGCCAGCAGCGTTGTTACCGGGGAGCTGTTTTTT. Its protein is CASSVVTGELFF.

This clonotype has a handful of counts. The rearrangement uses TRBV4-1 and TRBJ2-7; 12 positions match TRBD2. CDR3 length: 15 amino acids. Germline CDR1 and CDR2: MGHRA and YSYEKL. The V gene end was trimmed by 5 bases and the J gene end by 3 bases; junction bases not matched to a gene: 5. CDR3 residues: CASSATSGSLYEQYF. DNA of the CDR3: TGCGCCAGCAGCGCGACTAGCGGGAGCCTCTACGAGCAGTACTTC.

This clonotype appeared a few times. The chain links TRBV4-1 to TRBJ2-1, with 9 bases aligning to TRBD2. The CDR3 sequence is 16 residues long. Germline V gene data show CDR1 as MGHRA and CDR2 as YSYEKL. V lost 3 bases, J lost 4 bases, and 7 bases stayed unmatched. The CDR3 sequence is CASSHYSGSMYNEQFF. CDR3 in DNA: TGCGCCAGCAGCCACTATAGCGGGAGTATGTACAATGAGCAGTTCTTC.

This clonotype was seen only a few times. The chain carries TRBV18 and TRBJ1-2, with 9 bases lining up with TRBD1. The CDR3 is 12 residues long. Germline CDR1 KGHSH, CDR2 LQKENI. V lost 8 bases and J lost 8; bases outside the gene matches: 6. The CDR3 DNA reads as TGTGCCAGCGGAACAGGGGGCGACGGCTACACCTTC. Encoded protein: CASGTGGDGYTF.

The table lists this clonotype with a few counts. The chain uses TRBV20-1 and TRBJ2-7, with 9 bases that match TRBD1. Germline CDR1 DFQATT, CDR2 SNEGSKA (reference sequence). V was pared by 5 bases and J by 4 bases, with 9 bases of the junction left unmatched. The CDR3 contains 14 residues. This CDR3 is CSAPSGTGKYEQYF. The CDR3 coding sequence is TGCAGTGCTCCCTCCGGGACAGGGAAGTACGAGCAGTACTTC.

This clonotype was counted between two and nine times. This rearrangement joins TRBV12-3 or TRBV12-4 to TRBJ2-1; TRBD1 matches 7 bases. The length of the CDR3 is 13 residues. J lost 3 bases, V lost 8 bases, and 4 bases had no gene match. The CDR3 nucleotides read TGTGCCAGCGTAAGGGGGCTCTACAATGAGCAGTTCTTC. Translating it yields CASVRGLYNEQFF.

The chain joins TRBV7-3 to TRBJ2-7; D assignment may be TRBD1 or TRBD2 (5 bases each). This CDR3 is built from 15 residues. V was clipped by 6 bases and J by 3 bases, with 18 bases between them. CDR1 is SGHTA and CDR2 is FQGTGA in the germline V gene. CDR3 loop: CASSQSPGPFYEQYF. CDR3 coding DNA: TGTGCCAGCAGTCAGAGTCCGGGACCGTTCTACGAGCAGTACTTC.

This clonotype showed up many times. The rearrangement joins TRBV29-1 to TRBJ2-7; D gene unclear. The CDR3 loop spans 14 amino acids. Germline-derived CDR1 and CDR2 are SQVTM and ANQGSEA. V lost 5 bases, J lost 3 bases, and 17 bases lay in between. The CDR3 DNA reads as TGCAGCGTTCAGCCGGACCTCTCCCGCTACGAGCAGTACTTC. Translated: CSVQPDLSRYEQYF.

This clonotype was detected ten times or more. The chain uses TRBV20-1 and TRBJ1-5; 9 bases agree with TRBD1. The trim removed 3 bases at V and 7 bases at J, leaving 4 bases unmatched. The CDR3 loop spans 13 amino acids. Germline CDR1 is DFQATT and CDR2 is SNEGSKA (reference sequence). The CDR3, as DNA: TGCAGTGCTAGGGGACAGGGCGGGCAGCCCCAGCATTTT. Encoded protein: CSARGQGGQPQHF.

The chain recombines TRBV29-1 with TRBJ2-1, with 10 bases lining up with TRBD2. The trim removed 6 bases at V and 6 bases at J, leaving 8 bases unmatched. The germline CDR1 and CDR2 sequences are SQVTM and ANQGSEA. This CDR3 spans 14 amino acids. CDR3 DNA sequence: TGCAGCGTGACGAGCGGGGGGGTTGGCAATGAGCAGTTCTTC. Translation gives CSVTSGGVGNEQFF.

V gene TRBV7-9 combines with J gene TRBJ2-7, with 9 bases matching TRBD1. Germline trimming cut 8 bases from V and 3 bases from J; bases unmatched to any gene: 5. Germline CDR1 is SEHNR and CDR2 is FQNEAQ (reference sequence). This CDR3 has 13 amino acids. The CDR3 sequence: CASGDRAFYEQYF. The CDR3 DNA reads as TGTGCCAGCGGGGACAGGGCTTTCTACGAGCAGTACTTC.

The chain couples TRBV9 to TRBJ2-1, with D possibly being TRBD2 (5 bases). The germline V and J ends were trimmed by 1 base and 7 bases, with 18 bases remaining between them. CDR1 and CDR2 (germline): SGDLS, YYNGEE. The CDR3 is 16 amino acids. CDR3 in DNA: TGTGCCAGCAGCGTATTAAGCACGAGGTCGGGAAATGAGCAGTTCTTC. Translated: CASSVLSTRSGNEQFF.

The J gene is TRBJ2-7, the V gene TRBV2; 7 bases align to TRBD1. CDR1 is SNHLY and CDR2 is FYNNEI in the germline V gene. There are 16 residues in the CDR3. J was trimmed by 4 bases and V by 5 bases; bases with no gene match: 14. CDR3 amino acids: CASSRDSPTIPYEQYF. The CDR3 DNA reads TGTGCCAGCAGTCGGGACAGCCCCACTATTCCTTACGAGCAGTACTTC. Based on the CDR3 plus reference TRBV2 and TRBJ2-7, the full variable domain is EPEVTQTPSHQVTQMGQEVILRCVPISNHLYFYWYRQILGQKVEFLVSFYNNEISEKSEIFDDQFSVERPDGSNFTLKIRSTKLEDSAMYFCASSRDSPTIPYEQYFGPGTRLTVT.

In this sample, this clonotype turned up a few times. The chain links TRBV20-1 to TRBJ2-3; a weak D match, TRBD2 (7 bases). In germline, CDR1 is DFQATT, CDR2 SNEGSKA (reference sequence). V lost 3 bases, J lost 6 bases, and 13 bases lay in between. The CDR3 contains 13 residues. The CDR3 coding sequence is TGCAGTGCTAGTCTCGGGGGGCCGGATACGCAGTATTTT. Its translation: CSASLGGPDTQYF.

Only a few counts were recorded for this clonotype. The chain combines TRBV6-1 with TRBJ1-2, with D perhaps TRBD1 (6 bases). This CDR3 region has 13 residues. Trimming left V 8 bases short and J 4 bases short, with 14 bases between. Germline values: CDR1 MNHNS, CDR2 SASEGT. The CDR3 sequence is CASAAGAIYGYTF. In nucleotides, the CDR3 is TGTGCCAGCGCTGCAGGGGCTATCTATGGCTACACCTTC.

The J gene is TRBJ2-4, the V gene TRBV3-1; D is unclear. The CDR3 is 15 amino acids. CDR1 and CDR2 (germline): LGHDT, YNNKEL (reference sequence). V dropped 1 base and J dropped 0 bases, with 7 bases sitting between them. The DNA of the CDR3 is TGTGCCAGCAGCCAAGGAAGGCTAGCCAAAAACATTCAGTACTTC. As protein: CASSQGRLAKNIQYF. Using reference TRBV3-1 and TRBJ2-4 for the parts outside the CDR3, the full variable domain is DTAVSQTPKYLVTQMGNDKSIKCEQNLGHDTMYWYKQDSKKFLKIMFSYNNKELIINETVPNRFSPKSPDKAHLNLHINSLELGDSAVYFCASSQGRLAKNIQYFGAGTRLSVL.

This clonotype came up a few times. The chain has TRBV20-1 and TRBJ1-5, with D tentatively TRBD1 (5 bases). V lost 5 bases and J lost 7, with 15 bases in between. The CDR3 is 13 residues long. Germline V gene data show CDR1 as DFQATT and CDR2 as SNEGSKA (reference sequence). CDR3 in DNA: TGCAGTGCTGGGGACCTGCCTGGGCAGCCCCAGCATTTT. This translates into CSAGDLPGQPQHF.

In this sample, this clonotype turned up once. This chain connects TRBV5-1 to TRBJ2-5; D is perhaps TRBD1 (6 bases). CDR1 SGHRS and CDR2 YFSETQ come from the germline V gene. This CDR3 spans 15 amino acids. V was trimmed by 4 bases and J by 3 bases, leaving 16 bases between them. CDR3 region: CASSLGAGMEETQYF. The CDR3 DNA reads TGCGCCAGCAGCCTGGGGGCCGGGATGGAAGAGACCCAGTACTTC.

This clonotype has more than one count but fewer than ten. The chain has TRBV20-1 and TRBJ2-3, with no clear D. Germline CDR1 DFQATT, CDR2 SNEGSKA (reference sequence). The CDR3 has 14 amino acids. V was cut by 3 bases and J by 2 bases, with 12 bases left in between. CDR3 sequence reads: CSASPPLFTDTQYF. CDR3 bases: TGCAGTGCTAGCCCCCCCTTATTCACAGATACGCAGTATTTT.

The CDR3 is CAITPDQNTEAFF. CDR3 nucleotides: TGTGCCATCACCCCGGACCAAAACACTGAAGCTTTCTTT. V usage is TRBV10-3 and J usage is TRBJ1-1; D is unclear. The V end lost 7 bases, the J end lost 2 bases, and 11 bases lay between the germline ends. The V gene's germline CDR1 is ENHRY and CDR2 SYGVKD. The CDR3 is 13 amino acids.

This clonotype was seen repeatedly, ten times or more. The V and J genes are TRBV6-5 and TRBJ2-1; weak D call: TRBD2 (6 bases). Trimming removed 6 bases at V and 4 bases at J, with 16 bases between. Germline CDR1 and CDR2: MNHEY and SVGAGI. This CDR3 contains 15 residues. In nucleotides, the CDR3 is TGTGCCAGCAGGTATTATAGCGGAGGATACAATGAGCAGTTCTTC. Protein sequence: CASRYYSGGYNEQFF.

CDR3 residues: CSVGTSGRETQYF. The CDR3 DNA is TGCAGCGTTGGGACTAGCGGGAGGGAGACCCAGTACTTC. This chain links TRBV29-1 with TRBJ2-5, with TRBD2 matching over 14 bases. CDR3 length equals 13 residues. Unmatched junction bases numbered 0, after V lost 4 bases and J lost 5 bases. The V gene's germline CDR1 is SQVTM and CDR2 ANQGSEA.

The rearrangement uses TRBV9 and TRBJ2-7, with D perhaps given as TRBD1 or TRBD2 (5 bases each). The CDR3 has 17 residues. The germline V gene has CDR1 SGDLS and CDR2 YYNGEE. With 2 bases removed from V and 7 bases from J, the gap between germline ends came to 25 bases. The CDR3 DNA sequence: TGTGCCAGCAGCGTGGGGGTCGGGGAGTTTACGGGTCAGGAGCAGTACTTC. As protein: CASSVGVGEFTGQEQYF.